The 30 T cell receptor beta chains below were found in one sample sequenced in a study of beta chain features in type 1 diabetes. Every bit of the isolated RNA underwent reverse transcription, so sequencing read expressed TCRB transcripts. Libraries were prepared by immunoSEQ multiplex PCR; TCRdb keeps only in-frame clonotypes and omits some of them. The sample includes around 340,000 clones, 7% to 9% of them seen just once. The specimen was central memory CD4+ T cells from blood. The source of these receptors is a woman aged 18-29 years in good health.

Only a few counts were recorded for this clone. The CDR3 DNA follows: TGTGCCACGACTGGCACCGGGGAGCTGTTTTTT. Its translation: CATTGTGELFF. V and J are TRBV6-6 and TRBJ2-2; no clear D. The CDR3 contains 11 residues. CDR1 and CDR2 from the germline V gene are MNHNY and SVGAGI (reference sequence). Trimming left V 10 bases short and J 4 bases short, with 7 bases between.

This clone was recorded at least ten times. The chain employs TRBV11-2 and TRBJ2-3, with D uncertain. There are 12 residues in the CDR3. Germline V CDR1 and CDR2: SGHAT, FQNNGV. V lost 1 base, J lost 10 bases, and 9 bases lay in between. CDR3 amino acids: CASSLVVAPQYF. CDR3 sequence (DNA): TGTGCCAGCAGCTTAGTTGTGGCTCCGCAGTATTTT.

This clone was counted a few times. V gene TRBV19 combines with J gene TRBJ2-3, with TRBD1 identical over 8 bases. The CDR3 covers 15 residues. The trim removed 5 bases at V and 1 base at J, leaving 5 bases unmatched. The germline CDR1 and CDR2 sequences are LNHDA and SQIVND (reference sequence). CDR3 DNA sequence: TGTGCCAGTAGTTCACTACAGGGGGGCACAGATACGCAGTATTTT. This encodes CASSSLQGGTDTQYF. The variable domain in full, with the rest retrieved from reference TRBV19 and TRBJ2-3, is DGGITQSPKYLFRKEGQNVTLSCEQNLNHDAMYWYRQDPGQGLRLIYYSQIVNDFQKGDIAEGYSVSREKKESFPLTVTSAQKNPTAFYLCASSSLQGGTDTQYFGPGTRLTVL.

This chain joins TRBV6-1 and TRBJ2-2; D uncertain. V lost 7 bases, J lost 5 bases, and 14 bases lay in between. Germline V CDR1 and CDR2: MNHNS, SASEGT. The CDR3 sequence is 14 residues long. In DNA form, the CDR3 reads TGTGCCAGCACCCCGTCGGGTGTTACCGGGGAGCTGTTTTTT. It yields the protein CASTPSGVTGELFF.

Comment on this clone: At the DNA level, this CDR3 is encoded by other sequences in the same sample as well. CDR3 coding DNA: TGTGCCAGCAGCTTAGGGGGGCTCCAAGAGACCCAGTACTTC. This sequence encodes CASSLGGLQETQYF. The chain links TRBV7-2 to TRBJ2-5, with D possibly TRBD1 on 6 matching bases. Deletions cut 1 base from V and 1 base from J, with 7 bases between. This CDR3 has 14 amino acids. Germline V CDR1 and CDR2: SGHTA, FQGNSA.

In this sample, this clone turned up many times. The chain employs TRBV29-1 and TRBJ2-4, with 13 bases identical to TRBD2. The V gene end was trimmed by 6 bases and the J gene end by 6 bases; junction bases not matched to a gene: 8. Germline values: CDR1 SQVTM, CDR2 ANQGSEA. This CDR3 spans 15 amino acids. This CDR3 reads CSVVGTSGNRNIQYF. CDR3 in DNA: TGCAGCGTGGTCGGGACTAGCGGGAATCGAAACATTCAGTACTTC.

A few counts support this clone. The chain combines TRBV27 with TRBJ1-2; D remains unclear. Germline CDR1 reads MNHEY; CDR2 reads SMNVEV (reference sequence). The CDR3 sequence is 14 residues long. Trimming removed 5 bases at V and 1 base at J, with 11 bases between. The CDR3 DNA sequence: TGTGCCAGCAGTCCTGTCGGGGTTAACTATGGCTACACCTTC. It codes for CASSPVGVNYGYTF.

This clone appeared a few times. The genes are TRBV1 and TRBJ2-1; the table names TRBD2, a call not compared with the DNA. TRBV1 is a listed pseudogene. This CDR3 contains 16 residues. CDR3 sequence: CTSSQDVAGGGDEQFF. CDR3 DNA: TGCACCAGCAGCCAAGATGTGGCGGGAGGCGGGGATGAGCAGTTCTTC.

V and J are TRBV4-3 and TRBJ2-3, with 10 bases identical to TRBD2. From germline, CDR1 is LGHNA and CDR2 YSLEER. V lost 5 bases and J lost 4; bases outside the gene matches: 6. This CDR3 spans 15 amino acids. The CDR3 spells CASSFSSGSPDTQYF. The CDR3 DNA sequence: TGCGCCAGCAGCTTCTCTAGCGGGAGCCCAGATACGCAGTATTTT.

CDR3 DNA sequence: TGTGCCAGCAGCTTGGACTATAAGCAGCAGTACTTC. Its protein is CASSLDYKQQYF. The chain couples TRBV5-6 to TRBJ2-7, with unresolved D. This CDR3 spans 12 amino acids. Trimming cost V 0 bases and J 8 bases, with 9 bases left between them. Germline V gene sequence: CDR1 SGHDT, CDR2 YYEEEE.

This clone has a handful of counts. The V call is TRBV7-9, the J call TRBJ1-2; D may be TRBD1 (6 bases). CDR1 and CDR2 (germline): SEHNR, FQNEAQ (reference sequence). The V end was cut by 6 bases, the J end by 3 bases, with 14 bases between. This CDR3 has 14 amino acids. CDR3 loop: CASRKDSQHYGYTF. CDR3 sequence (DNA): TGTGCCAGCAGGAAGGACAGTCAACACTATGGCTACACCTTC.

This clone came up a few times. The chain carries TRBV5-1 and TRBJ2-5, with 10 bases lining up with TRBD2. CDR3 length: 15 amino acids. The J segment lost 3 bases and the V segment lost 6 bases, leaving 8 bases of the junction unmatched. From germline, CDR1 is SGHRS and CDR2 YFSETQ. CDR3 loop: CASTIAGGSEETQYF. The CDR3 coding sequence is TGCGCCAGCACCATAGCGGGAGGCTCCGAAGAGACCCAGTACTTC.

This CDR3 is CASSPTGQAVGELFF. Here the CDR3 DNA reads TGTGCCAGCAGCCCAACTGGACAGGCTGTTGGGGAGCTGTTTTTT. This chain joins TRBV7-2 and TRBJ2-2; TRBD1 agrees at 7 bases. Losses at the gene ends were 5 bases for V and 8 bases for J; bases not matched to a gene: 11. The CDR3 sequence is 15 residues long. The germline V gene encodes CDR1 SGHTA and CDR2 FQGNSA.

This clone was observed a handful of times. This same CDR3 is encoded by further DNA sequences in the sample. This sequence joins TRBV2 and TRBJ2-7; 8 bases map to TRBD2. Germline V CDR1 and CDR2: SNHLY, FYNNEI. Trimming removed 6 bases from V and 3 bases from J; junction bases left unmatched: 7. The CDR3 extends over 14 amino acids. CDR3 coding DNA: TGTGCCAGCAGGCCCGGGCTAGCGGGCTACGAGCAGTACTTC. Residues: CASRPGLAGYEQYF. The full variable domain, its missing parts supplied by reference TRBV2 and TRBJ2-7, is EPEVTQTPSHQVTQMGQEVILRCVPISNHLYFYWYRQILGQKVEFLVSFYNNEISEKSEIFDDQFSVERPDGSNFTLKIRSTKLEDSAMYFCASRPGLAGYEQYFGPGTRLTVT.

The chain couples TRBV5-6 to TRBJ2-7; the D is unclear. Germline CDR1 is SGHDT and CDR2 is YYEEEE. The CDR3 runs 13 residues. Trimming left V 4 bases short and J 3 bases short, with 11 bases between. The DNA of the CDR3 is TGTGCCAGCAGCCCCGACGGACGCTACGAGCAGTACTTC. Translated, it gives CASSPDGRYEQYF.

The rearrangement joins TRBV7-3 to TRBJ2-7; D may be TRBD2 (5 bases). The ends were cut back, 4 bases at V and 1 base at J, with 8 bases in the middle. The length of the CDR3 is 13 residues. Germline CDR1 is SGHTA and CDR2 is FQGTGA. This chain's CDR3 is CASSYGNSYEQYF. In DNA form, the CDR3 reads TGTGCCAGCAGCTACGGGAATTCCTACGAGCAGTACTTC. Full variable domain (outside the CDR3, taken from reference TRBV7-3 and TRBJ2-7): GAGVSQTPSNKVTEKGKYVELRCDPISGHTALYWYRQSLGQGPEFLIYFQGTGAADDSGLPNDRFFAVRPEGSVSTLKIQRTERGDSAVYLCASSYGNSYEQYFGPGTRLTVT.

The chain is built from TRBV11-2 and TRBJ1-2, with D possibly TRBD1 on 5 matching bases. Trimming shortened V by 4 bases and J by 1 base, and 19 bases separated the two germline ends. Germline V gives CDR1 SGHAT, CDR2 FQNNGV. The CDR3 runs to 17 residues. The CDR3 DNA reads as TGTGCCAGCAGCTCGAATCAGAACAGGAGCGTTAACTATGGCTACACCTTC. Translating it yields CASSSNQNRSVNYGYTF.

This clone was counted many times. The J gene is TRBJ2-5, the V gene TRBV15; TRBD2 aligns across 8 bases. This CDR3 has 15 amino acids. J was trimmed by 4 bases and V by 1 base; bases with no gene match: 5. Germline CDR1 and CDR2: LNHNV and YYDKDF (reference sequence). The CDR3 spells CATSRGSREAETQYF. In DNA form, the CDR3 reads TGTGCCACCAGCAGAGGATCGCGGGAGGCAGAGACCCAGTACTTC.

Ten or more counts support this clone. The chain is built from TRBV29-1 and TRBJ1-2; D may be TRBD1 (6 bases). V was cut by 3 bases and J by 4 bases, with 15 bases left in between. This CDR3 comprises 14 residues. Germline CDR1 reads SQVTM; CDR2 reads ANQGSEA. This CDR3 is CSVDPQQGIYGYTF. The CDR3 bases are TGCAGCGTTGACCCCCAACAGGGAATCTATGGCTACACCTTC.

This clone was detected only a few times. The chain employs TRBV21-1 and TRBJ2-7; the tabulated D call, TRBD1, remains unverified against the DNA. TRBV21-1 is a known pseudogene. The CDR3 has 15 amino acids. CDR3 in DNA: TGTGCCAGCAGCAAAGGGGGCCTTACGGGCTACGAGCAGTACTTC. As protein: CASSKGGLTGYEQYF.

V is TRBV10-3 and J is TRBJ2-3; tentatively, D is TRBD2 (6 bases). Trimming shortened V by 5 bases and J by 2 bases, and 11 bases separated the two germline ends. CDR1 and CDR2 (germline): ENHRY, SYGVKD. This CDR3 region has 14 residues. The CDR3 coding sequence is TGTGCCATCAGTTGGGACTCGCCCACAGATACGCAGTATTTT. It is translated as CAISWDSPTDTQYF.

V usage is TRBV11-2 and J usage is TRBJ2-5; TRBD2 agrees at 10 bases. TRBJ2-7 matches the DNA end more closely, so the J call is doubtful. Germline CDR1 and CDR2: SGHAT and FQNNGV. CDR3 length equals 16 residues. The CDR3 DNA sequence: TGTGCCAGCAGCTTACTAGCGGGAGCAGGAACCTACGAGCAGTACTTC. It translates to CASSLLAGAGTYEQYF.

This clone was counted ten times or more. The chain recombines TRBV13 with TRBJ2-2, with no clear D. Trimming left V 2 bases short and J 2 bases short, with 9 bases between. The CDR3 contains 15 residues. The germline V gene encodes CDR1 PRHDT and CDR2 FYEKMQ (reference sequence). CDR3 bases: TGTGCCAGCAGCTTATACGGAATCAACACCGGGGAGCTGTTTTTT. As protein: CASSLYGINTGELFF. Supplemented by reference TRBV13 and TRBJ2-2, the full variable domain reads AAGVIQSPRHLIKEKRETATLKCYPIPRHDTVYWYQQGPGQDPQFLISFYEKMQSDKGSIPDRFSAQQFSDYHSELNMSSLELGDSALYFCASSLYGINTGELFFGEGSRLTVL.

The chain has TRBV5-1 and TRBJ2-4; no clear D gene. The CDR3 is made up of 17 amino acids. CDR1 is SGHRS, CDR2 YFSETQ, per germline. Trimming took off 0 bases at V and 7 bases at J, with 20 bases between the two ends. The CDR3 coding sequence is TGCGCCAGCAGCTTGGGCGCAGACCGAGACTTAAGGAACATTCAGTACTTC. Translated: CASSLGADRDLRNIQYF.

The rearrangement links TRBV2 to TRBJ2-7, with TRBD1 matching over 10 bases. In germline, CDR1 is SNHLY, CDR2 FYNNEI. V lost 7 bases, J lost 1 base, and 4 bases stayed unmatched. The CDR3 sequence is 14 residues long. The CDR3 coding sequence is TGTGCCAGCAACCGGGACAGGGGTTCCTACGAGCAGTACTTC. It specifies CASNRDRGSYEQYF.

This clone was counted only a few times. The V call is TRBV7-2, the J call TRBJ2-5; D assignment may be TRBD1 or TRBD2 (5 bases each). CDR3 length equals 13 residues. CDR1 SGHTA and CDR2 FQGNSA come from the germline V gene. With 1 base removed from V and 9 bases from J, the gap between germline ends came to 12 bases. CDR3 nucleotide sequence: TGTGCCAGCAGCTTAGATGCAGGGAGTCCCCAGTACTTC. Its protein product is CASSLDAGSPQYF.

The gene calls are TRBV25-1 and TRBJ2-5; 9 bases line up with TRBD1. Germline loops: CDR1 MGHDK, CDR2 SYGVNS. Trimming took 5 bases from V and 4 from J; bases not matched to a gene: 2. There are 13 residues in the CDR3. CDR3 nucleotide sequence: TGTGCCAGCAGTTACAGGGGGCGAGAGACCCAGTACTTC. It encodes CASSYRGRETQYF.

In nucleotides, the CDR3 is TGTGCCAGTAAGCGGTCAGATTACTACGAGCAGTACTTC. It is translated as CASKRSDYYEQYF. The chain joins TRBV19 to TRBJ2-7; weak D call: TRBD2 (5 bases). Trimming removed 7 bases from V and 3 bases from J, with 13 bases in between. The germline CDR1 and CDR2 sequences are LNHDA and SQIVND (reference sequence). This CDR3 spans 13 amino acids. Full variable domain (missing parts from reference TRBV19 and TRBJ2-7): DGGITQSPKYLFRKEGQNVTLSCEQNLNHDAMYWYRQDPGQGLRLIYYSQIVNDFQKGDIAEGYSVSREKKESFPLTVTSAQKNPTAFYLCASKRSDYYEQYFGPGTRLTVT.

The sample holds a few counts of this clone. The J gene is TRBJ1-4, the V gene TRBV28; TRBD1 aligns across 9 bases. The CDR3 is made up of 15 amino acids. The V gene end was trimmed by 2 bases and the J gene end by 7 bases; junction bases not matched to a gene: 5. The V gene's germline CDR1 is MDHEN and CDR2 SYDVKM. This CDR3 reads CASSLMGTGSEKLFF. CDR3 nucleotide sequence: TGTGCCAGCAGTTTAATGGGGACAGGGTCTGAAAAACTGTTTTTT. Supplemented by reference TRBV28 and TRBJ1-4, the full variable domain reads DVKVTQSSRYLVKRTGEKVFLECVQDMDHENMFWYRQDPGLGLRLIYFSYDVKMKEKGDIPEGYSVSREKKERFSLILESASTNQTSMYLCASSLMGTGSEKLFFGSGTQLSVL.

This clone was seen ten or more times. The V call is TRBV15, the J call TRBJ2-7, with D tentatively TRBD2 (5 bases). V lost 5 bases to trimming and J lost 5 bases, with 10 bases between them. Germline CDR1 LNHNV, CDR2 YYDKDF (reference sequence). The CDR3 totals 12 residues. CDR3 region: CATSHRGHEQYF. CDR3 nucleotide sequence: TGTGCCACCAGCCACCGGGGTCACGAGCAGTACTTC.